This T cell receptor (beta chain) was identified in a study of post-analysis software for immune sequencing data. On this clonotype itself: Its antigen is still unknown.

The study, taken as a whole, reports: TRBV5-6, TRBV5-1 and TRBV20-1 belonged to a set of roughly 5 TRBV segments that were more frequent in patients than controls.

The CDR3 runs to 20 residues. Germline values: CDR1 MGHRA, CDR2 YSYEKL. V lost 0 bases to trimming and J lost 0 bases, with 21 bases between them. TCR beta cDNA libraries included unique molecular identifiers. TCRdb recomputed calls from the PCR reads with MiXCR, one row per CDR3 protein. Among approximately 360,000 distinct CDR3 sequences, around 33% were seen once, and the ten largest hold roughly 13%. Sequenced: blood. The chain recombines TRBV4-1 with TRBJ1-5, with D unclear. This sequence was found in a girl aged 5-17 years with multiple sclerosis. In DNA, the CDR3 is TGCGCCAGCAGCCAAGACCCCGTGGGCAGTGACGGATATAGCAATCAGCCCCAGCATTTT. Translated: CASSQDPVGSDGYSNQPQHF.